The clone carrying this TCR beta chain has more than one count but fewer than ten. Its antigen is not identified. The study reverse transcribed the entire isolated RNA, so it sequenced expressed TCRB transcripts. Generated by immunoSEQ multiplex PCR, the TCRdb table keeps only in-frame clones and is missing some. Altogether about 99,000 clones are present, 25% to 35% being singletons, with the ten largest covering 0.5% to 0.55%. This sample is drawn from a study of beta chain features in type 1 diabetes. Whole-study results and caveats: Insertion counts at VDJ junctions were lower in type 1 diabetes patients, who also showed more deletions there. Type 1 diabetes patients had TCRB CDR3s that were shorter (moderately but significantly so) in all four CD4+ subsets.

V dropped 4 bases and J dropped 7; count of bases not matched to a gene: 6. The CDR3 loop spans 14 amino acids. The germline CDR1 and CDR2 sequences are MDHEN and SYDVKM. The chain employs TRBV28 and TRBJ2-3; the match to TRBD2 covers 9 bases. Sequenced: central memory CD4+ T cells from blood. This receptor was taken from a young woman with type 1 diabetes. In DNA, the CDR3 is TGTGCCAGCAGTTCATCTAGCGGGGTCAATACGCAGTATTTT. Amino acid sequence: CASSSSSGVNTQYF.